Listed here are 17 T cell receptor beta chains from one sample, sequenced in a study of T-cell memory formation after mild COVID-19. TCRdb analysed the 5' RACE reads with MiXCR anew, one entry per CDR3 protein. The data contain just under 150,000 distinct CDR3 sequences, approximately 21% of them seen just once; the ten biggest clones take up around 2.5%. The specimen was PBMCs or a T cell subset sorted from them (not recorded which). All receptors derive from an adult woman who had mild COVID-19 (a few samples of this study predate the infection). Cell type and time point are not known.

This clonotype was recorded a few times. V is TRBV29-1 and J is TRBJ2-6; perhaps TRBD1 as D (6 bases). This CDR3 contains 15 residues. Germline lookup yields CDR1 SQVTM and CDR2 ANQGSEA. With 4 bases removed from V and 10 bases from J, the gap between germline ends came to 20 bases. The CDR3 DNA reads TGCAGCGTTGTGAATAAGGACAGTGCCAGGAACGTCCTGACTTTC. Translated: CSVVNKDSARNVLTF.

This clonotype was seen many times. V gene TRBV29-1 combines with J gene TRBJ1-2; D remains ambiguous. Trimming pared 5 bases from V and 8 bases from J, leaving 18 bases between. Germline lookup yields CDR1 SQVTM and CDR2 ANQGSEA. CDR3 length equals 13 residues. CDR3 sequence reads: CSVKGSSLSGYTF. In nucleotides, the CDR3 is TGCAGCGTTAAAGGGTCATCCCTTAGCGGCTACACCTTC.

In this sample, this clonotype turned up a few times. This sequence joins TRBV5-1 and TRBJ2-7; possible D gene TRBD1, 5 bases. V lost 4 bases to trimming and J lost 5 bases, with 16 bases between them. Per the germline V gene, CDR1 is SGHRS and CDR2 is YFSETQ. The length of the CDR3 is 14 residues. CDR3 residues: CASSEVDTGNEQYF. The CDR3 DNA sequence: TGCGCCAGCAGCGAGGTGGACACAGGTAACGAGCAGTACTTC.

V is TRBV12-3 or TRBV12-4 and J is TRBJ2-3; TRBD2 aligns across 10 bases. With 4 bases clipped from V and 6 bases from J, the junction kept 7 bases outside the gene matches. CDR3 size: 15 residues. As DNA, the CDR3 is TGTGCCAGCAGTTCTAGCGGGAGAGTCCGGGATACGCAGTATTTT. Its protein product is CASSSSGRVRDTQYF.

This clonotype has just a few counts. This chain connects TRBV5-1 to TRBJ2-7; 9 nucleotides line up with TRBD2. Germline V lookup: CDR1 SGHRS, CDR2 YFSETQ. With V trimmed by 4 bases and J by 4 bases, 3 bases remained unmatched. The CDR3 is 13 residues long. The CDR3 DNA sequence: TGCGCCAGCAGCCCGCGGGAGGGGTACGAGCAGTACTTC. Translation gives CASSPREGYEQYF.

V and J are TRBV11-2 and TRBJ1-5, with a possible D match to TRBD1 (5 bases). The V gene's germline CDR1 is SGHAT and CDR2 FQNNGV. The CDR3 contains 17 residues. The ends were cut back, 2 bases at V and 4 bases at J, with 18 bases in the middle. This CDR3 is CASSLNSAAPGNQPQHF. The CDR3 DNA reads TGTGCCAGCAGCTTAAATTCGGCCGCCCCAGGGAATCAGCCCCAGCATTTT. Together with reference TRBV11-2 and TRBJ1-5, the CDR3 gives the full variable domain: EAGVAQSPRYKIIEKRQSVAFWCNPISGHATLYWYQQILGQGPKLLIQFQNNGVVDDSQLPKDRFSAERLKGVDSTLKIQPAKLEDSAVYLCASSLNSAAPGNQPQHFGDGTRLSIL.

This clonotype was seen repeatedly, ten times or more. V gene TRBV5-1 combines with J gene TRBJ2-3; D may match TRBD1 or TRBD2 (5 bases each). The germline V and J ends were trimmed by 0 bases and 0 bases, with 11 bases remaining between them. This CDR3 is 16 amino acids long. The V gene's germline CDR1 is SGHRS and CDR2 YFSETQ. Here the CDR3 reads CASSLEGRSSTDTQYF. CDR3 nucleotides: TGCGCCAGCAGCTTGGAGGGACGCTCTAGCACAGATACGCAGTATTTT.

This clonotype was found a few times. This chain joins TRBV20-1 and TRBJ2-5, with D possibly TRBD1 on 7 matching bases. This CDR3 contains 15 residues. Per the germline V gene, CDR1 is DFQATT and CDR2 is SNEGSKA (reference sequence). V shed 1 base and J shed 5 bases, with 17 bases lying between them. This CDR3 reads CSARGGTTGRETQYF. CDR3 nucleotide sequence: TGCAGTGCTAGAGGGGGGACGACAGGGAGGGAGACCCAGTACTTC.

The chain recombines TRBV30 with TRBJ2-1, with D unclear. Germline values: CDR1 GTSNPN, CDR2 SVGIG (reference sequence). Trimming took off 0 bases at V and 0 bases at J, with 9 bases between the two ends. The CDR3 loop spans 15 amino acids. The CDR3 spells CAWSVRGHSYNEQFF. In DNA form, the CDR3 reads TGTGCCTGGAGTGTACGTGGGCACTCCTACAATGAGCAGTTCTTC.

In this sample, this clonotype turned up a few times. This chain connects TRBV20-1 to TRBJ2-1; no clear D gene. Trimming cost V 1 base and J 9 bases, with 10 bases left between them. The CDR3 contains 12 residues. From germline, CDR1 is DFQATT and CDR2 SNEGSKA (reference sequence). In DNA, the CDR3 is TGCAGTGCTAGAGCAAGCGATGTTGAGCAGTTCTTC. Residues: CSARASDVEQFF.

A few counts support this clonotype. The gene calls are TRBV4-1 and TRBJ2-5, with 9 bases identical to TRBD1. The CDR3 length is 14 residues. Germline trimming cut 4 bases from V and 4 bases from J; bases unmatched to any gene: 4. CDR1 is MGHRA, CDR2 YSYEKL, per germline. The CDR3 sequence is CASSRTGVAETQYF. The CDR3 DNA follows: TGCGCCAGCAGCCGGACAGGGGTGGCAGAGACCCAGTACTTC.

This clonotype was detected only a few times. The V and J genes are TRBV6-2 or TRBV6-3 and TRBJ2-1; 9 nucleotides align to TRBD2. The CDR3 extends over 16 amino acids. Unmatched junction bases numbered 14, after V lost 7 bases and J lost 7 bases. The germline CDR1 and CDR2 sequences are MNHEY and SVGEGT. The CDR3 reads CASTSSPGTSRNEQFF. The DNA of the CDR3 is TGTGCCAGCACCTCCTCCCCCGGGACTAGCAGGAATGAGCAGTTCTTC.

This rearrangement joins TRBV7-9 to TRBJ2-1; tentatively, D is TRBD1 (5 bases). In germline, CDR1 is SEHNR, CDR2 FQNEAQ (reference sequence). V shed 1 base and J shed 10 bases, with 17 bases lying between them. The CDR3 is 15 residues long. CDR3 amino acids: CASSLGVGLPNEQFF. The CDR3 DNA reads TGTGCCAGCAGCTTAGGCGTGGGGCTACCCAACGAGCAGTTCTTC.

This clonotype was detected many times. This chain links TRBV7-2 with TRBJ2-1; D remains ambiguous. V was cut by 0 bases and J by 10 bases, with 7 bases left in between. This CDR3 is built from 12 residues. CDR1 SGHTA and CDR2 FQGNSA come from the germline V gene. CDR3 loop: CASSLALWEQFF. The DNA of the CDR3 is TGTGCCAGCAGCTTAGCGCTCTGGGAGCAGTTCTTC.

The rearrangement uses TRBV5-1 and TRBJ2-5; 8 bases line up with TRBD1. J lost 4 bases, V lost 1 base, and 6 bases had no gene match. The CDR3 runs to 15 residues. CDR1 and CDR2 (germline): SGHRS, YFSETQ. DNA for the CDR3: TGCGCCAGCAGCTTGAGGACAGGGAAAGTAGAGACCCAGTACTTC. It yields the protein CASSLRTGKVETQYF. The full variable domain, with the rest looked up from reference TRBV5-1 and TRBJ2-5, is KAGVTQTPRYLIKTRGQQVTLSCSPISGHRSVSWYQQTPGQGLQFLFEYFSETQRNKGNFPGRFSGRQFSNSRSEMNVSTLELGDSALYLCASSLRTGKVETQYFGPGTRLLVL.

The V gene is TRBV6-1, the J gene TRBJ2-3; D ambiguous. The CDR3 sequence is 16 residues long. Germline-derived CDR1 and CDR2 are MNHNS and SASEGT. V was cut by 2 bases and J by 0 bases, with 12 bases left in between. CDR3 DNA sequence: TGTGCCAGCAGTGAACCCCCGGACCCTAGCACAGATACGCAGTATTTT. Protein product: CASSEPPDPSTDTQYF.

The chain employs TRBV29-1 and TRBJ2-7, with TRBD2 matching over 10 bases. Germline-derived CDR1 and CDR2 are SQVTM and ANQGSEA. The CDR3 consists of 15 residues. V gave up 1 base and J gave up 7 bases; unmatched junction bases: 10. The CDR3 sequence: CSVEGASGRLGEQYF. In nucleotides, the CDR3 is TGCAGCGTTGAAGGGGCTAGCGGGAGATTGGGGGAGCAGTACTTC.